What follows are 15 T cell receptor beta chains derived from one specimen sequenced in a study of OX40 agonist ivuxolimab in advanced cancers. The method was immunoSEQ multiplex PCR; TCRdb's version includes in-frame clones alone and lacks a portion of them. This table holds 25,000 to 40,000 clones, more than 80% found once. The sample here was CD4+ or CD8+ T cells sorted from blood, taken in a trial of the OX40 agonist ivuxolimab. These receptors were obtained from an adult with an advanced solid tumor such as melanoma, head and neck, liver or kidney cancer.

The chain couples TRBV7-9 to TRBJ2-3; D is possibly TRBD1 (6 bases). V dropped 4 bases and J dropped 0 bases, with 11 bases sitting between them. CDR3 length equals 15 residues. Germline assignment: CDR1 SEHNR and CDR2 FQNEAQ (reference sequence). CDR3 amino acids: CASSSGQLSTDTQYF. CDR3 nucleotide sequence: TGTGCCAGCAGCTCTGGACAGCTTAGCACAGATACGCAGTATTTT.

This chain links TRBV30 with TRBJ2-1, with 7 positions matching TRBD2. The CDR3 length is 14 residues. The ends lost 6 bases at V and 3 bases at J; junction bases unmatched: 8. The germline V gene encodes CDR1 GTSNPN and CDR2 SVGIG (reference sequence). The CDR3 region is CACELRENYNEQFF. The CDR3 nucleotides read TGTGCCTGCGAGTTGCGGGAGAACTACAATGAGCAGTTCTTC.

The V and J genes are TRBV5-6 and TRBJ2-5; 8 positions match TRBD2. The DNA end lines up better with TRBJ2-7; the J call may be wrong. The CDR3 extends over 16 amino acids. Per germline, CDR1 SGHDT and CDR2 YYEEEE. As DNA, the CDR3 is TGTGCCAGCAGCTTGGTGATGAGCGGGGGCCACTACGAGCAGTACTTC. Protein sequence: CASSLVMSGGHYEQYF.

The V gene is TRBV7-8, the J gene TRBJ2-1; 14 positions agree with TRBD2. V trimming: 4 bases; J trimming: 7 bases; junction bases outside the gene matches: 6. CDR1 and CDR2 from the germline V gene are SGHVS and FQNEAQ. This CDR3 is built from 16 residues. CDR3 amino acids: CASSSRLAGGSNEQFF. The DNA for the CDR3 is TGTGCCAGCAGCTCGCGACTAGCGGGGGGGTCGAATGAGCAGTTCTTC.

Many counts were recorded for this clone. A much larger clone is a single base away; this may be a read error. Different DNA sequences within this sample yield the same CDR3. The chain's CDR3 is CASSYNRDEQYF. The CDR3 nucleotides read TGTGCCAGCAGTTATAACAGGGACGAGCAGTACTTC. J is TRBJ2-7 and V is TRBV6-9; possibly TRBD1 for D (6 bases). Germline V gene sequence: CDR1 MNHGY, CDR2 SVAAGI. CDR3 length equals 12 residues. V was clipped by 2 bases and J by 5 bases, with 7 bases between them.

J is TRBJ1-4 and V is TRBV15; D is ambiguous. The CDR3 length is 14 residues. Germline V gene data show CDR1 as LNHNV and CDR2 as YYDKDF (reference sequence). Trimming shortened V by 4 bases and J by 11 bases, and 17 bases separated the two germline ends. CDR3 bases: TGTGCCACCAGCAACTGGGAAGCAACGGGGAAACTGTTTTTT. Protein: CATSNWEATGKLFF.

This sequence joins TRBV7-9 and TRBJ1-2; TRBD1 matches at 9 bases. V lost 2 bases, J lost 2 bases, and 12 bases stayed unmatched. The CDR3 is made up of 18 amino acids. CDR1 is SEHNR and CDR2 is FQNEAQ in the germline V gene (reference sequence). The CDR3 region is CASSLTDRGRVENYGYTF. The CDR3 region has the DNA TGTGCCAGCAGCTTAACGGACAGGGGAAGGGTGGAGAACTATGGCTACACCTTC.

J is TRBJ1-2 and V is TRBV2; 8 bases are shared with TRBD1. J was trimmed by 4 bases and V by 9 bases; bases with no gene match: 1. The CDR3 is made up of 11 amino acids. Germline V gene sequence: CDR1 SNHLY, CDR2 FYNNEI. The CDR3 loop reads CARGQGYGYTF. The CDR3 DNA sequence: TGTGCCAGAGGACAGGGCTATGGCTACACCTTC.

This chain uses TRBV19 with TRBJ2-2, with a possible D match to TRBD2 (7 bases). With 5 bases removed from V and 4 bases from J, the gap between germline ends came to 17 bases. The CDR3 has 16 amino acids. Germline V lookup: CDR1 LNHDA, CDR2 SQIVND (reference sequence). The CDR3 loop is CASSPWGGATTGELFF. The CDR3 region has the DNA TGTGCCAGTAGTCCCTGGGGGGGGGCTACCACCGGGGAGCTGTTTTTT.

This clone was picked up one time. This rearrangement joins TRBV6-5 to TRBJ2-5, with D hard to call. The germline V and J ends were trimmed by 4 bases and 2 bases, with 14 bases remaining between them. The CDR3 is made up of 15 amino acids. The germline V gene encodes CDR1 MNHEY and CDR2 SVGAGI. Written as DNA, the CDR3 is TGTGCCAGCAGTTCACCCAGGACCCTACAAGAGACCCAGTACTTC. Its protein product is CASSSPRTLQETQYF.

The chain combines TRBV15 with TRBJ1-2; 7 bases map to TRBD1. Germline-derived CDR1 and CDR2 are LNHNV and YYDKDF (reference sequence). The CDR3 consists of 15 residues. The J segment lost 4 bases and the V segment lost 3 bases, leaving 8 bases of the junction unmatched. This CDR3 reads CATSSGRGQAYGYTF. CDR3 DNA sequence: TGTGCCACCAGCAGCGGCCGTGGACAGGCCTATGGCTACACCTTC. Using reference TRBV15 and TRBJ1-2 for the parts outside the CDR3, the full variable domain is DAMVIQNPRYQVTQFGKPVTLSCSQTLNHNVMYWYQQKSSQAPKLLFHYYDKDFNNEADTPDNFQSRRPNTSFCFLDIRSPGLGDTAMYLCATSSGRGQAYGYTFGSGTRLTVV.

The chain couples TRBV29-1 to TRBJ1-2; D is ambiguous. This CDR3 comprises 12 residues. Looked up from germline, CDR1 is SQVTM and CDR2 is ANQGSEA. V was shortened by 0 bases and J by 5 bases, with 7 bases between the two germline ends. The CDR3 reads CSVEEEGYGYTF. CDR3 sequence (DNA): TGCAGCGTTGAAGAAGAGGGATATGGCTACACCTTC.

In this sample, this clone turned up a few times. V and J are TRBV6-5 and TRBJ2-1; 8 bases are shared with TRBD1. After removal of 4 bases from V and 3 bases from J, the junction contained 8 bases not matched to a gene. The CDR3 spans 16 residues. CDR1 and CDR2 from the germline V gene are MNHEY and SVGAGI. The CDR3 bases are TGTGCCAGCAGTTCCCAGGGGGCCCCTCTCTACAATGAGCAGTTCTTC. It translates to CASSSQGAPLYNEQFF.

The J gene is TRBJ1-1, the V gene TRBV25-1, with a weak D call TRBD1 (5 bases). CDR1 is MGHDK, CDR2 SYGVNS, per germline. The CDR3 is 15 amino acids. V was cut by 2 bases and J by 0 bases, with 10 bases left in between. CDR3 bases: TGTGCCAGCAGTGAAATGAGGGGACTGAACACTGAAGCTTTCTTT. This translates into CASSEMRGLNTEAFF.

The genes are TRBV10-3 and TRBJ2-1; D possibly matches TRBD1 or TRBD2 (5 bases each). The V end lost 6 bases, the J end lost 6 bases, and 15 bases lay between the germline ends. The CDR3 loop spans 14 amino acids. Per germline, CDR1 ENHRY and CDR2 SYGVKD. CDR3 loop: CAISLQGDTNEQFF. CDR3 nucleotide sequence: TGTGCCATCAGCCTTCAGGGAGATACCAATGAGCAGTTCTTC.